One and the same sample provided the 18 T cell receptor beta chains below, sequenced in a study of tumor-infiltrating lymphocytes in primary liver carcinoma. From about 530 ng total RNA, TCR beta cDNA was generated with a primer in the constant region. Libraries covering TCR beta were generated through three nested multiplex PCR rounds (using a slightly modified ARM-PCR). Researchers ran the first two PCR rounds for roughly 11 cycles each with TRBV1-TRBV30 forward primers and a C-beta reverse primer. Via MiXCR, TCRdb re-called the multiplex PCR reads, giving one row per CDR3 protein. Here the sample spans approximately 330,000 distinct CDR3 sequences, 65% being singletons. Unsorted whole blood served as the source of blood RNA, and germline DNA was extracted as well. The material sequenced was peripheral blood. The receptors here all came from a man aged 35-49 years with primary liver carcinoma and hepatitis B virus infection.

The chain couples TRBV28 to TRBJ2-7; tentative D call: TRBD2 (6 bases). V was pared by 7 bases and J by 1 base, with 14 bases between. The CDR3 contains 14 residues. Germline V gene lookup returns CDR1 MDHEN and CDR2 SYDVKM. This chain's CDR3 is CASKRPSASYEQYF. The CDR3 bases are TGTGCCAGCAAAAGGCCTAGCGCTTCCTACGAGCAGTACTTC.

This clonotype was recorded many times. V and J are TRBV4-3 and TRBJ2-1, with 8 positions matching TRBD2. Germline V gene lookup returns CDR1 LGHNA and CDR2 YSLEER. V lost 1 base, J lost 9 bases, and 5 bases stayed unmatched. There are 14 residues in the CDR3. The CDR3 loop is CASSQAGGFAEQFF. CDR3 sequence (DNA): TGCGCCAGCAGCCAAGCGGGGGGGTTTGCTGAGCAGTTCTTC.

For this clonotype: An end of the junction differs from the germline gene, which may be a read error. V and J are TRBV11-2 and TRBJ2-7; D not resolved. Germline lookup yields CDR1 SGHAT and CDR2 FQNNGV. The CDR3 is 14 amino acids. The CDR3: CASSLGEEPYEQYF. In nucleotides, the CDR3 is TGTGCCAGCAGCTTAGGAGAGGAGCCCTACGAGCAATACTTC.

About this clonotype itself: A much bigger clone sits one base away, suggesting this may be a read error. The chain is built from TRBV10-3 and TRBJ1-6, with no clear D. The CDR3 is made up of 13 amino acids. V was pared by 3 bases and J by 12 bases, with 12 bases between. In germline, CDR1 is ENHRY, CDR2 SYGVKD. The CDR3 bases are TGTGCCATCAGTGATGGAGACGGGGTACCCCTCCACTTT. Translated, it gives CAISDGDGVPLHF.

A note on this clonotype: The junction departs from germline at one end; a sequencing error may be responsible. The chain employs TRBV11-2 and TRBJ1-2; D perhaps matches TRBD1 (5 bases). Germline values: CDR1 SGHAT, CDR2 FQNNGV. The CDR3 length is 13 residues. CDR3 nucleotides: TGTGACAGCAGTTCGCAGGGATTACGCGGCTACACCTTC. Protein product: CDSSSQGLRGYTF.

In the case of this clonotype: A much bigger clone sits one base away, suggesting this may be a read error. The chain is built from TRBV7-9 and TRBJ2-1, with TRBD2 identical over 7 bases. CDR1 is SEHNR and CDR2 is FQNEAQ in the germline V gene (reference sequence). The CDR3 sequence is 16 residues long. This CDR3 is CASSSLGWRDYNELFF. The DNA for the CDR3 is TGTGCCAGCAGCTCCTTGGGTTGGCGGGACTACAATGAGCTGTTCTTC.

This clonotype came up many times. This chain joins TRBV6-7 and TRBJ1-6; D is ambiguous. TRBV6-7 is known as an ORF, though its function is uncertain. V shed 5 bases and J shed 5 bases, with 13 bases lying between them. CDR3 size: 15 residues. The CDR3 DNA is TGTGCCAGCAGTCATGGACGGATCGATAATTCACCCCTCCACTTT. It is translated as CASSHGRIDNSPLHF.

With respect to this clonotype: This could be a read error, since a much larger clone is one nucleotide away. V and J are TRBV4-1 and TRBJ2-1; D gene unclear. Germline loops: CDR1 MGHRA, CDR2 YSYEKL. V was pared by 2 bases and J by 0 bases, with 8 bases between. The CDR3 loop spans 15 amino acids. The CDR3 sequence is CASSQMLRSYNEQFF. In DNA, the CDR3 is TGCGCCAGCAGCCAAATGTTGCGCTCCTACAATGAGCAGTTCTTC.

This chain connects TRBV7-9 to TRBJ2-1; 7 nucleotides match TRBD2. The CDR3 extends over 15 amino acids. The V and J ends lost 6 bases and 2 bases, in that order; junction bases with no gene match: 7. Germline-derived CDR1 and CDR2 are SEHNR and FQNEAQ (reference sequence). CDR3 sequence: CASRTSGTPYNEQFF. The CDR3 DNA sequence: TGTGCCAGCAGGACCAGCGGGACCCCCTACAATGAGCAGTTCTTC.

Turning to this clonotype: Given a much more abundant clone one base away, this may be a read error. This sequence joins TRBV10-2 and TRBJ2-1; tentatively, D is TRBD2 (5 bases). Per germline, CDR1 WSHSY and CDR2 SAAADI. CDR3 length: 15 amino acids. V lost 4 bases and J lost 9, with 19 bases in between. The CDR3 protein is CASSGSLVSTGEQFF. CDR3 nucleotides: TGCGCCAGCAGTGGATCACTAGTGAGTACCGGTGAGCAGTTCTTC.

A word on this clonotype: With a much larger clone just one base away, this may be a read error. The chain carries TRBV11-2 and TRBJ2-5, with a possible D match to TRBD2 (6 bases). In germline, CDR1 is SGHAT, CDR2 FQNNGV. This CDR3 is built from 18 residues. The CDR3 spells CAGRLDSGAGGLLETQYF. The CDR3 DNA is TGTGCCGGCAGATTAGATAGTGGAGCGGGCGGACTCTTAGAGACCCAGTACTTC. Looking up the rest from reference TRBV11-2 and TRBJ2-5 gives the full variable domain: EAGVAQSPRYKIIEKRQSVAFWCNPISGHATLYWYQQILGQGPKLLIQFQNNGVVDDSQLPKDRFSAERLKGVDSTLKIQPAKLEDSAVYLCAGRLDSGAGGLLETQYFGPGTRLLVL.

This clonotype was counted between two and nine times. V and J are TRBV6-2 or TRBV6-3 and TRBJ1-2; TRBD1 matches 11 bases. The junction had 12 bases not matched to a gene; V was cut back by 5 bases and J by 4 bases. The CDR3 has 17 amino acids. CDR1 and CDR2 from the germline V gene are MNHEY and SVGEGT. As DNA, the CDR3 is TGTGCCAGCAGTCGCCGGGACAGGGGGAGTAGCAGCTATGGCTACACCTTC. This codes for CASSRRDRGSSSYGYTF.

Notes on this clonotype: At one boundary the junction diverges from the germline segment, which might be a read error. DNA of the CDR3: TGTGCCAGGAGCTCTAGGACAGGGGGCATCGATACGCAGTATTTT. Protein: CARSSRTGGIDTQYF. V usage is TRBV11-2 and J usage is TRBJ2-3, with 11 bases that match TRBD1. The length of the CDR3 is 15 residues. The germline V gene has CDR1 SGHAT and CDR2 FQNNGV. Together with reference TRBV11-2 and TRBJ2-3, the CDR3 gives the full variable domain: EAGVAQSPRYKIIEKRQSVAFWCNPISGHATLYWYQQILGQGPKLLIQFQNNGVVDDSQLPKDRFSAERLKGVDSTLKIQPAKLEDSAVYLCARSSRTGGIDTQYFGPGTRLTVL.

Concerning this clonotype: A clone one base away is much larger, so this may be a read error. The genes are TRBV6-2 or TRBV6-3 and TRBJ2-5; D is tentatively TRBD1 or TRBD2 (5 bases each). Germline V CDR1 and CDR2: MNHEY, SVGEGT. The CDR3 extends over 13 amino acids. CDR3 in amino acids: CVSSYLGVRTQYF. CDR3 DNA: TGTGTCAGCAGTTATCTGGGGGTTCGGACCCAGTACTTC.

This clonotype was recorded once. Since a much larger clone is just one base distant, this may be a read error. This sequence joins TRBV7-8 and TRBJ2-5; 8 bases map to TRBD1. The V segment lost 6 bases and the J segment 3 bases; nucleotides outside the gene matches: 6. Germline values: CDR1 SGHVS, CDR2 FQNEAQ. The CDR3 length is 14 residues. The CDR3 DNA sequence: TGTGCCAGCAGGACAGGGGAAACCGAAGAGACCCAGTACTTC. It yields the protein CASRTGETEETQYF. The variable domain in full, completed from reference TRBV7-8 and TRBJ2-5, reads GAGVSQSPRYKVAKRGQDVALRCDPISGHVSLFWYQQALGQGPEFLTYFQNEAQLDKSGLPSDRFFAERPEGSVSTLKIQRTQQEDSAVYLCASRTGETEETQYFGPGTRLLVL.

Concerning this clonotype: The junction shows a germline mismatch at one end, possibly a read error. This rearrangement joins TRBV11-3 to TRBJ2-5; either TRBD1 or TRBD2 may supply D (5 bases each). CDR3 size: 15 residues. CDR1 is SGHNT, CDR2 YENEEA, per germline. CDR3 residues: CASSLGVFQDGTQYF. The CDR3, as DNA: TGTGCCAGCAGCTTAGGGGTTTTCCAAGATGGGACCCAATACTTC.

Comment on this clonotype: It may be a read error: a sequence one base away is much more abundant. This chain links TRBV11-2 with TRBJ2-1; 12 bases line up with TRBD2. Per the germline V gene, CDR1 is SGHAT and CDR2 is FQNNGV. The CDR3 has 16 residues. The CDR3 DNA sequence: TGTGCCAGCAGCTTACTAGCGGGAGGGTGGGACAATGAGCAGTCCTTC. It specifies CASSLLAGGWDNEQSF.

The rearrangement links TRBV6-6 to TRBJ1-1; a weak D match, TRBD1 (5 bases). Trimming pared 2 bases from V and 6 bases from J, leaving 16 bases between. Germline V gene data show CDR1 as MNHNY and CDR2 as SVGAGI (reference sequence). This CDR3 contains 15 residues. CDR3 DNA sequence: TGTGCCAGCAGTTACGGGGCAAGGGTCGTCGCTGAAGCTTTCTTT. Its translation is CASSYGARVVAEAFF.